Listed below are T cell receptor beta chains from one sample, sequenced in a study of B cell selection in AIRE deficiency. Profiled with immunoSEQ multiplex PCR; TCRdb holds only in-frame clones, not every one. This table has about 25,000 clones, less than 97% appearing once. Sequenced material: CD4+CD127+ conventional T cells sorted from PBMCs. The source of these receptors is a human donor in good health. Both conserved end residues are part of each CDR3. D genes are given only for firm matches. Clone size is stated in some rows and not others, as once, few, many or a class when expanded.

V,D,J,size,CDR3,DNA
TRBV6-6,NA,TRBJ1-1,NA,CASSYRGKPNTEAFF,TGTGCCAGCAGTTACCGGGGGAAACCGAACACTGAAGCTTTCTTT
TRBV12-5,TRBD1,TRBJ1-2,NA,CASGRTGTGVYGYTF,TGTGCTAGTGGACGTACCGGGACAGGGGTCTATGGCTACACCTTC
TRBV2,NA,TRBJ2-1,NA,CASSARGHNEQFF,TGTGCCAGCAGCGCCAGGGGCCACAATGAGCAGTTCTTC
TRBV7-6,NA,TRBJ2-3,once,CASSRLPDTQYF,TGTGCCAGCTCTCGATTACCGGATACGCAGTATTTT
TRBV5-1,TRBD1,TRBJ2-7,NA,CASSSKGGLYEQYF,TGCGCCAGCAGCTCCAAAGGGGGCCTCTACGAGCAGTACTTC
TRBV10-2,NA,TRBJ1-5,NA,CASSAGANILQHF,TGCGCCAGCAGTGCGGGGGCCAACATACTCCAGCATTTT
TRBV9,TRBD2,TRBJ2-7,NA,CASSVGSGRASRSYEQYF,TGTGCCAGCAGCGTGGGAAGCGGGAGGGCGTCCCGCTCCTACGAGCAGTACTTC
TRBV2,NA,TRBJ1-1,once,CASSSAGEKNTEAFF,TGTGCCAGCAGTTCGGCAGGGGAGAAGAACACTGAAGCTTTCTTT
TRBV29-1,NA,TRBJ2-7,NA,CSVIARRGSYEQYF,TGCAGCGTTATCGCACGCAGGGGTTCCTACGAGCAGTACTTC
TRBV11-2,NA,TRBJ1-5,NA,CASSLGLRQPQHF,TGTGCCAGCAGCTTAGGGTTACGACAGCCCCAGCATTTT
TRBV10-2,NA,TRBJ2-3,NA,CASTSSGTDTQYF,TGCGCCAGCACCTCTAGCGGCACAGATACGCAGTATTTT
TRBV15,TRBD2,TRBJ2-1,NA,CATSYTGRVGNEQFF,TGTGCCACCAGCTACACTGGGAGGGTGGGCAATGAGCAGTTCTTC
TRBV28,TRBD1,TRBJ1-2,NA,CASSSPPTGKGGYTF,TGTGCCAGCAGTTCCCCCCCGACAGGGAAGGGGGGCTACACCTTC
TRBV6-6,NA,TRBJ2-7,NA,CASRLAAGDTYEQYF,TGTGCCAGCAGGCTCGCCGCCGGGGATACCTACGAGCAGTACTTC
TRBV11-3,TRBD2,TRBJ2-7,NA,CASSRGTSGGDYEQYF,TGTGCCAGCAGCCGAGGGACTAGCGGGGGAGATTACGAGCAGTACTTC
TRBV18,NA,TRBJ1-2,NA,CASSPNRVYGYTF,TGTGCCAGCTCACCGAACAGGGTATATGGCTACACCTTC
TRBV6-5,TRBD1,TRBJ1-5,NA,CASSKGQVGNQPQHF,TGTGCCAGCAGTAAGGGACAGGTGGGCAATCAGCCCCAGCATTTT